This T cell receptor beta chain was retrieved from a study of Graves' ophthalmopathy and Graves' hyperthyroidism. At the level of the study: The study drew peripheral blood at initial diagnosis, before any treatment. Study results and caveats: Thyroid clonotypes that were expanded above 0.001 frequency mostly also appeared in blood. Ophthalmopathy progression prediction by the model yielded a sensitivity of about 69% and a specificity of roughly 72%. Cross-validated, the 13-signature model showed 87.88%/81.08% sensitivity/specificity, and 80%/75% in the test set.

The germline V gene encodes CDR1 MNHEY and CDR2 SMNVEV (reference sequence). V was shortened by 5 bases and J by 0 bases, with 8 bases between the two germline ends. This CDR3 is 15 amino acids long. This clonotype was detected ten times or more. Its antigen is currently unknown. CDR3 regions of TCR beta were amplified from RNA transcripts. HTBI-primed RT-PCR formed the first round, and a multiplex PCR formed the second. MiXCR was run by TCRdb on the multiplex PCR reads, yielding one entry per CDR3 protein. This sample has about 48,000 distinct CDR3 sequences; under 55% occur once, and the top ten carry 23%.

V gene TRBV27 combines with J gene TRBJ2-6; D is unclear. Sequencing input: peripheral blood. The clonotype comes from an adult man with Graves' ophthalmopathy. The CDR3 nucleotides are TGTGCCAGCAGTATATTTTTCTCTGGGGCCAACGTCCTGACTTTC. It specifies CASSIFFSGANVLTF.